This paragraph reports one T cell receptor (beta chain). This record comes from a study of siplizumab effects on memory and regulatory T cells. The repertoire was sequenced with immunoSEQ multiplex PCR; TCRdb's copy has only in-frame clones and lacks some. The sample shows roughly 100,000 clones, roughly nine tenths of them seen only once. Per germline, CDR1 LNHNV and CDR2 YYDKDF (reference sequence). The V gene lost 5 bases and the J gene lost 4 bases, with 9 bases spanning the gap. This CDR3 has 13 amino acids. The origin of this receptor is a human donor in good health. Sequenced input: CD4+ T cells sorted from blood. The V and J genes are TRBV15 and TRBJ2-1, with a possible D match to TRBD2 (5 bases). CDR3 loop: CATSVRAYNEQFF. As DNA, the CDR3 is TGTGCCACCAGCGTGCGGGCTTACAATGAGCAGTTCTTC.